This T cell receptor (beta chain) stems from a study of blood T cell repertoires in COVID-19. The wider study: COVID-19 samples from acute and convalescent phases originated in the United States, Italy and Spain. Sources were T cells, B-cell-depleted T cells, or PBMCs; the material itself was cDNA or gDNA.

Authors' processing steps: By means of reference gene primer amplification, nucleated cell counts were estimated. This table comes from immunoSEQ multiplex PCR, and its TCRdb copy is limited to in-frame clones, with some not included. The V and J calls and the clone size are those of that table, but D and trimming were determined from the DNA. This table has 73,000 or so clones, around four fifths appearing once. V lost 7 bases to trimming and J lost 3 bases, with 13 bases between them. This CDR3 has 15 residues. CDR1 and CDR2 from the germline V gene are MNHEY and SVGAGI. The sequenced sample consisted of peripheral blood. The V call is TRBV6-5, the J call TRBJ2-6, with D perhaps TRBD1 (5 bases). This receptor was identified in a man aged 55 to 69 with acute or convalescent COVID-19. As DNA, the CDR3 is TGTGCCAGCACCCAGGGTGGTAGTGGGGCCAACGTCCTGACTTTC. Translation gives CASTQGGSGANVLTF.